Shown below are 27 T cell receptor beta chains from a single sample sequenced in a study of OX40 agonist ivuxolimab in advanced cancers. Here immunoSEQ multiplex PCR was the method, and the copy in TCRdb shows in-frame clones only, minus some. The sample records 55,000 to 75,000 clones, around 90% being singletons. This sample comprised CD4+ or CD8+ T cells sorted from blood, obtained in a trial of the OX40 agonist ivuxolimab. The source is an adult with an advanced solid tumor such as melanoma, head and neck, liver or kidney cancer.

The V and J genes are TRBV11-2 and TRBJ2-7; D possibly corresponds to TRBD2 (6 bases). CDR1 and CDR2 from the germline V gene are SGHAT and FQNNGV. This CDR3 has 14 amino acids. The V gene lost 1 base and the J gene lost 2 bases, with 9 bases spanning the gap. CDR3 bases: TGTGCCAGCAGCTTAGTCGGAGGGCCCTACGAGCAGTACTTC. The encoded protein is CASSLVGGPYEQYF. The full variable domain, in which reference TRBV11-2 and TRBJ2-7 provide the parts outside the CDR3, is EAGVAQSPRYKIIEKRQSVAFWCNPISGHATLYWYQQILGQGPKLLIQFQNNGVVDDSQLPKDRFSAERLKGVDSTLKIQPAKLEDSAVYLCASSLVGGPYEQYFGPGTRLTVT.

This chain connects TRBV9 to TRBJ1-1, with 7 nucleotides matching TRBD1. The CDR3 totals 14 residues. The V gene's germline CDR1 is SGDLS and CDR2 YYNGEE. Germline trimming cut 5 bases from V and 2 bases from J; bases unmatched to any gene: 6. The DNA of the CDR3 is TGTGCCAGCAGTAGGGACAGCCCTAACACTGAAGCTTTCTTT. Its protein product is CASSRDSPNTEAFF. Full variable domain (missing parts from reference TRBV9 and TRBJ1-1): DSGVTQTPKHLITATGQRVTLRCSPRSGDLSVYWYQQSLDQGLQFLIQYYNGEERAKGNILERFSAQQFPDLHSELNLSSLELGDSALYFCASSRDSPNTEAFFGQGTRLTVV.

The V gene is TRBV6-5, the J gene TRBJ2-7, with TRBD1 as a possible D gene (5 bases). The germline gives CDR1 MNHEY, CDR2 SVGAGI. This CDR3 region has 13 residues. The CDR3 spells CASNDKGRSSRAV. DNA of the CDR3: TGTGCCAGCAATGACAAGGGGCGATCATCCCGAGCGGTC.

The gene calls are TRBV6-5 and TRBJ2-7, with D possibly matching TRBD2 (6 bases). Between the trimmed V and J ends, which lost 7 bases and 11 bases, there was a span of 15 bases. Per the germline V gene, CDR1 is MNHEY and CDR2 is SVGAGI. The CDR3 is made up of 11 amino acids. CDR3 sequence (DNA): TGTGCCAGCATCGCGGGGACCCGGAAGTACTTC. It yields the protein CASIAGTRKYF.

This clone was counted between two and nine times. Sequence at one end of the junction differs from germline and may be a read error. The chain uses TRBV4-2 and TRBJ1-6; the D gene is possibly TRBD1 (5 bases). Germline V gene lookup returns CDR1 LGHNA and CDR2 YNFKEQ. The CDR3 contains 16 residues. The CDR3 nucleotides read TGTGCCAGCAACCAAAGGGTCAGGGACTATAATTCACCCCTCCACTTT. Amino acid sequence: CASNQRVRDYNSPLHF.

The rearrangement joins TRBV18 to TRBJ2-7; D gene unclear. There are 15 residues in the CDR3. The germline gives CDR1 KGHSH, CDR2 LQKENI. The V and J ends lost 0 bases and 4 bases respectively, with 13 bases between them. DNA for the CDR3: TGTGCCAGCTCACCACCGGGGATGGGTACTTACGAGCAGTACTTC. It specifies CASSPPGMGTYEQYF.

J is TRBJ1-1 and V is TRBV11-2; D remains unclear. V shed 4 bases and J shed 6 bases, with 15 bases lying between them. The CDR3 spans 14 residues. Germline values: CDR1 SGHAT, CDR2 FQNNGV. As DNA, the CDR3 is TGTGCCAGCAGCTCCGAGACTAGGAGAGCTGAAGCTTTCTTT. Translating gives CASSSETRRAEAFF.

This clone was detected only once. This chain joins TRBV7-2 and TRBJ2-7; TRBD2 matches 9 bases. This CDR3 has 14 residues. Germline trimming cut 2 bases from V and 5 bases from J; bases unmatched to any gene: 4. Germline CDR1 reads SGHTA; CDR2 reads FQGNSA. In nucleotides, the CDR3 is TGTGCCAGCAGCTTATCGGCTAGCGGGAACGAGCAGTACTTC. The encoded protein is CASSLSASGNEQYF.

The gene calls are TRBV25-1 and TRBJ2-3; TRBD1 matches at 7 bases. The germline gives CDR1 MGHDK, CDR2 SYGVNS. There are 16 residues in the CDR3. The V and J ends lost 3 bases and 1 base, in that order; junction bases with no gene match: 7. The CDR3 nucleotides are TGTGCCAGCAGTGATTACATTGGACAGGGCACAGATACGCAGTATTTT. Protein sequence: CASSDYIGQGTDTQYF.

J is TRBJ1-1 and V is TRBV12-5; the D is unclear. V was clipped by 5 bases and J by 6 bases, with 13 bases between them. The length of the CDR3 is 13 residues. Germline CDR1 is LGHNT and CDR2 is FRNRAP. Written as DNA, the CDR3 is TGTGCTAGTGGTCCCACCCCGGGATCTGAAGCTTTCTTT. It yields the protein CASGPTPGSEAFF. The complete variable domain, with remaining parts taken from reference TRBV12-5 and TRBJ1-1, reads DARVTQTPRHKVTEMGQEVTMRCQPILGHNTVFWYRQTMMQGLELLAYFRNRAPLDDSGMPKDRFSAEMPDATLATLKIQPSEPRDSAVYFCASGPTPGSEAFFGQGTRLTVV.

This clone has a single count. The chain recombines TRBV21-1 with TRBJ2-1; the D call of TRBD2 is as the table states it, not checked on the DNA. TRBV21-1 represents a pseudogene. The CDR3 runs 16 residues. The CDR3 spells CASSKVSGSSYNEQFF. The CDR3 region has the DNA TGTGCCAGCAGCAAAGTTTCGGGATCCTCCTACAATGAGCAGTTCTTC.

For this clone: At one end the junction does not follow the germline gene, possibly because of a read error. This chain joins TRBV7-2 and TRBJ1-3; D unclear. This CDR3 has 12 residues. CDR1 is SGHTA and CDR2 is FQGNSA in the germline V gene. CDR3 sequence (DNA): TGTGCCAGCAGCTTACTTGTTGATCAGTTACAATTT. Encoded protein: CASSLLVDQLQF.

For this clone: Additional DNA sequences in this sample encode the identical CDR3. The rearrangement links TRBV5-1 to TRBJ2-5, with unresolved D. In germline, CDR1 is SGHRS, CDR2 YFSETQ. V gave up 4 bases and J gave up 3 bases, with 4 bases separating them. The CDR3 spans 11 residues. CDR3 nucleotide sequence: TGCGCCAGCAGCCTAGAAGAGACCCAGTACTTC. This gives the protein CASSLEETQYF.

This clone is a singleton in its sample. The gene calls are TRBV29-1 and TRBJ1-2; maybe TRBD1 (6 bases). Germline assignment: CDR1 SQVTM and CDR2 ANQGSEA. The V end lost 7 bases, the J end lost 7 bases, and 16 bases lay between the germline ends. The CDR3 extends over 12 amino acids. In DNA, the CDR3 is TGCAGCGCTCAACAGGGATCGAGTGGCTACACCTTC. It codes for CSAQQGSSGYTF. Drawing the rest from reference TRBV29-1 and TRBJ1-2, the complete variable domain is SAVISQKPSRDICQRGTSLTIQCQVDSQVTMMFWYRQQPGQSLTLIATANQGSEATYESGFVIDKFPISRPNLTFSTLTVSNMSPEDSSIYLCSAQQGSSGYTFGSGTRLTVV.

V gene TRBV30 combines with J gene TRBJ1-3; D is ambiguous. CDR1 and CDR2 (germline): GTSNPN, SVGIG (reference sequence). The V gene lost 0 bases and the J gene lost 0 bases, with 9 bases spanning the gap. The CDR3 is made up of 15 amino acids. The CDR3 is CAWSVLLSSGNTIYF. In DNA form, the CDR3 reads TGTGCCTGGAGTGTACTGCTGAGCTCTGGAAACACCATATATTTT.

The chain uses TRBV28 and TRBJ1-2; D might be TRBD1 (5 bases). V was clipped by 2 bases and J by 4 bases, with 11 bases between them. The CDR3 length is 14 residues. Germline loops: CDR1 MDHEN, CDR2 SYDVKM. The CDR3 bases are TGTGCCAGCAGTTTAGGGGGACGGTTCTATGGCTACACCTTC. Amino acid sequence: CASSLGGRFYGYTF.

The genes are TRBV29-1 and TRBJ2-3, with no clear D. V was cut by 4 bases and J by 3 bases, with 26 bases left in between. The CDR3 is made up of 18 amino acids. Germline CDR1 is SQVTM and CDR2 is ANQGSEA. The CDR3 coding sequence is TGCAGCGTTGTATGGTCAGGTACTAATTCACGCCGGACAGATACGCAGTATTTT. It codes for CSVVWSGTNSRRTDTQYF.

The V call is TRBV7-9, the J call TRBJ2-1; D unresolved. The CDR3 loop spans 15 amino acids. Germline CDR1 SEHNR, CDR2 FQNEAQ (reference sequence). V gave up 1 base and J gave up 3 bases, with 10 bases separating them. CDR3 region: CASSLVVSLYNEQFF. The CDR3, as DNA: TGTGCCAGCAGCTTAGTTGTTTCCCTCTACAATGAGCAGTTCTTC.

The chain uses TRBV7-2 and TRBJ1-4, with TRBD1 matching 8 bases. The V gene's germline CDR1 is SGHTA and CDR2 FQGNSA. This CDR3 is built from 15 residues. V was pared by 3 bases and J by 7 bases, with 7 bases of the junction left unmatched. CDR3 amino acids: CASSFQGQDFEKLFF. The CDR3 DNA follows: TGTGCCAGCAGCTTTCAGGGACAGGATTTTGAAAAACTGTTTTTT.

The V gene is TRBV14, the J gene TRBJ1-2, with D possibly matching TRBD1 (6 bases). Germline V gives CDR1 SGHDN, CDR2 FVKESK. Trimming shortened V by 0 bases and J by 3 bases, and 11 bases separated the two germline ends. The CDR3 length is 15 residues. The CDR3 DNA follows: TGTGCCAGCAGCCAAGATCTTGCAGGGGACTATGGCTACACCTTC. Its translation is CASSQDLAGDYGYTF. Complete variable domain (other parts from reference TRBV14 and TRBJ1-2): EAGVTQFPSHSVIEKGQTVTLRCDPISGHDNLYWYRRVMGKEIKFLLHFVKESKQDESGMPNNRFLAERTGGTYSTLKVQPAELEDSGVYFCASSQDLAGDYGYTFGSGTRLTVV.

V is TRBV19 and J is TRBJ2-3; 7 bases are shared with TRBD1. The ends lost 8 bases at V and 6 bases at J; junction bases unmatched: 11. The CDR3 consists of 14 residues. The germline gives CDR1 LNHDA, CDR2 SQIVND (reference sequence). CDR3 in amino acids: CASGERQGMDTQYF. Here the CDR3 DNA reads TGTGCCAGTGGGGAGAGACAGGGTATGGATACGCAGTATTTT.

The chain uses TRBV5-1 and TRBJ2-2; 8 positions agree with TRBD2. The J segment lost 4 bases and the V segment lost 6 bases, leaving 11 bases of the junction unmatched. From germline, CDR1 is SGHRS and CDR2 YFSETQ. The length of the CDR3 is 16 residues. CDR3 in amino acids: CASTAGTRGSTGELFF. The CDR3 nucleotides read TGCGCCAGCACTGCCGGGACTAGAGGGTCCACCGGGGAGCTGTTTTTT. Filled out from reference TRBV5-1 and TRBJ2-2, the complete variable domain reads KAGVTQTPRYLIKTRGQQVTLSCSPISGHRSVSWYQQTPGQGLQFLFEYFSETQRNKGNFPGRFSGRQFSNSRSEMNVSTLELGDSALYLCASTAGTRGSTGELFFGEGSRLTVL.

This clone came up once. The V gene is TRBV18, the J gene TRBJ2-7; 9 bases agree with TRBD1. CDR3 length: 17 amino acids. Germline V gene data show CDR1 as KGHSH and CDR2 as LQKENI. V lost 1 base to trimming and J lost 2 bases; unmatched junction nucleotides: 9. CDR3 in DNA: TGTGCCAGCTCACCACGCCAGGGACAGGGACTTACCTACGAGCAGTACTTC. Translating gives CASSPRQGQGLTYEQYF.

This clone was counted a single time. The chain joins TRBV14 to TRBJ1-3; 7 bases match TRBD1. The germline V gene encodes CDR1 SGHDN and CDR2 FVKESK. V lost 4 bases and J lost 0; bases outside the gene matches: 9. The CDR3 totals 17 residues. For the CDR3, the DNA is TGTGCCAGCAGCCGACATTGGACAGGAACCTCTGGAAACACCATATATTTT. It is translated as CASSRHWTGTSGNTIYF.

The chain has TRBV4-1 and TRBJ2-5, with unresolved D. This CDR3 has 15 amino acids. V lost 0 bases, J lost 7 bases, and 15 bases lay in between. Per the germline V gene, CDR1 is MGHRA and CDR2 is YSYEKL. CDR3 nucleotides: TGCGCCAGCAGCCAAGAAGGGCCAGGTAGGGCGACCCAGTACTTC. It specifies CASSQEGPGRATQYF.

This chain links TRBV7-8 with TRBJ1-4; 8 bases agree with TRBD1. The V gene's germline CDR1 is SGHVS and CDR2 FQNEAQ. The CDR3 has 15 residues. With 1 base clipped from V and 8 bases from J, the junction kept 6 bases outside the gene matches. CDR3 sequence (DNA): TGTGCCAGCAGCTTAGAGGACAGGGAGGGCGAAAAACTGTTTTTT. This encodes CASSLEDREGEKLFF.

The chain recombines TRBV5-1 with TRBJ1-6; tentatively, D is TRBD1 (6 bases). Germline V lookup: CDR1 SGHRS, CDR2 YFSETQ. Trimming took off 0 bases at V and 6 bases at J, with 13 bases between the two ends. This CDR3 has 16 amino acids. CDR3 amino acids: CASSLEGGGGNSPLHF. CDR3 nucleotides: TGCGCCAGCAGCTTGGAGGGCGGAGGGGGTAATTCACCCCTCCACTTT.